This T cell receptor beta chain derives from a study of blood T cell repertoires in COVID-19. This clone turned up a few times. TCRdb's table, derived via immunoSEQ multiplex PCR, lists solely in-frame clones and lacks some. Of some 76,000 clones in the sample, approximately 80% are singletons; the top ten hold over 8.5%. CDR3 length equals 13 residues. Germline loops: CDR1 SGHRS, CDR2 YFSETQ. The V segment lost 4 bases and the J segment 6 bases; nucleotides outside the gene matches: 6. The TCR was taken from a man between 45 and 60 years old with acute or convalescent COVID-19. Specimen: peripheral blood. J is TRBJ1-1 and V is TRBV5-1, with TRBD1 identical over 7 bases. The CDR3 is CASSVETGSEAFF. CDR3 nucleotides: TGCGCCAGCAGCGTCGAGACAGGGTCTGAAGCTTTCTTT.